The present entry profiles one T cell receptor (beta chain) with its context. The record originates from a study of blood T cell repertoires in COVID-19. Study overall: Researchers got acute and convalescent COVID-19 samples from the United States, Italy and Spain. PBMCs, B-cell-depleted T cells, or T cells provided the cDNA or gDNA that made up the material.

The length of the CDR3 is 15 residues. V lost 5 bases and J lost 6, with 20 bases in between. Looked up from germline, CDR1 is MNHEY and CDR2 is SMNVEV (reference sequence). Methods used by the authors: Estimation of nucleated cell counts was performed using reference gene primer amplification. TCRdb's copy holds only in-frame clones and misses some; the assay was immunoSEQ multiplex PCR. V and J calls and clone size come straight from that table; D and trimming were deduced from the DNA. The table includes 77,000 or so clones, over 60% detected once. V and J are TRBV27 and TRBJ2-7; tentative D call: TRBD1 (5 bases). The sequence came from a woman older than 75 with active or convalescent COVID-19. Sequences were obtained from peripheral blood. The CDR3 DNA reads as TGTGCCAGCAGTCCCCTAGACAGACAAGGGATCGAGCAGTACTTC. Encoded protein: CASSPLDRQGIEQYF.